This record covers a single T cell receptor beta chain. The study recruited people aged roughly 18 to 89 years across approximately 24 US areas. Original analysis: Estimation of nucleated cell counts relied on the amplification of reference gene primers. Profiling relied on immunoSEQ multiplex PCR, and the TCRdb table lists in-frame clones only, not all of them. Clone size and the V and J calls come from that table; the DNA yielded D and trimming. The sample includes over 200,000 clones, 86% seen only once; the top ten take approximately 2.8%. This entry belongs to a study of blood T cell repertoires in COVID-19. Overall study context: Cohort 3 recovery required two negative PCRs, clearance, or symptom resolution.

Trimming removed 1 base at V and 7 bases at J, with 17 bases between. The CDR3 has 16 amino acids. CDR1 is SGDLS, CDR2 YYNGEE, per germline. This chain joins TRBV9 and TRBJ2-2; a possible D gene is TRBD2 (5 bases). This receptor was taken from a woman between 50 and 59 years old in a cohort exposed to, infected with or recovered from COVID-19 (not recorded which). Sequenced: PBMCs or T cells enriched from blood (not recorded which). CDR3 nucleotides: TGTGCCAGCAGCGTATTGGAGAGGGCCCGGGTCGGGGAGCTGTTTTTT. It translates to CASSVLERARVGELFF.